The 20 T cell receptor beta chains presented below share a single source sample, sequenced in a study of monozygotic twins with inflammatory bowel disease. TCRdb reprocessed the 5' RACE reads, keeping one entry per CDR3 protein, no DNA. Recorded here are over 150,000 distinct CDR3 sequences; the top ten clones represent around 2.8%. The sample consisted of blood. Receptors originate from a human donor with ulcerative colitis or Crohn's disease, or a healthy co-twin of an affected twin (not recorded which).

V usage is TRBV7-2 and J usage is TRBJ2-7; TCRdb designates TRBD1, a call that cannot be tested without DNA. The CDR3 contains 14 residues. Germline CDR1 and CDR2: SGHTA and FQGNSA. CDR3 protein: CASSLPQGINEQYF.

The gene calls are TRBV12-3 or TRBV12-4 and TRBJ2-7; TCRdb's D call of TRBD1 is untestable without DNA. The CDR3 runs 14 residues. The CDR3 region is CASSLTWDSYEQYF.

The rearrangement joins TRBV7-7 to TRBJ2-5; there is no DNA to check the TCRdb D call of TRBD1. The germline V gene encodes CDR1 SSHAT and CDR2 FNYEAQ (reference sequence). The CDR3 runs 17 residues. The CDR3 is CASSPGPGYEKGETQYF.

The chain joins TRBV5-1 to TRBJ2-1; TCRdb lists TRBD2, though no DNA is available to test this call. CDR1 and CDR2 (germline): SGHRS, YFSETQ. The CDR3 covers 14 residues. The CDR3 region is CASSLNSGNNEQFF.

The V and J genes are TRBV27 and TRBJ2-7. The V gene's germline CDR1 is MNHEY and CDR2 SMNVEV (reference sequence). CDR3 length equals 14 residues. The CDR3: CASSFSGRTYEQYF.

V and J are TRBV5-5 and TRBJ2-1; no DNA is available, so the TRBD2 call from TCRdb remains unchecked. Germline V gene sequence: CDR1 SGHKS, CDR2 YYEKEE (reference sequence). CDR3 size: 16 residues. The CDR3 loop is CASSLLSGWNDNEQFF.

This chain uses TRBV7-2 with TRBJ2-1; lacking DNA, the TRBD1 call made by TCRdb goes unchecked. The CDR3 spans 15 residues. Germline V CDR1 and CDR2: SGHTA, FQGNSA. CDR3 residues: CASSLGAGHLSEQFF.

V is TRBV20-1 and J is TRBJ2-3; without DNA, the TCRdb call of TRBD1 cannot be checked. Germline V CDR1 and CDR2: DFQATT, SNEGSKA (reference sequence). The CDR3 spans 16 residues. CDR3 loop: CSARLPTGYSTDTQYF.

The V and J genes are TRBV29-1 and TRBJ2-3; TCRdb's D gene call, TRBD2, goes unchecked for lack of DNA. The CDR3 sequence is 15 residues long. Per germline, CDR1 SQVTM and CDR2 ANQGSEA. This CDR3 reads CSTSGWGRLTDTQYF.

The chain carries TRBV19 and TRBJ2-7. The germline CDR1 and CDR2 sequences are LNHDA and SQIVND (reference sequence). CDR3 length: 13 amino acids. The CDR3 here is CASSIDDVYEQYF.

This chain's CDR3 is CSARAVSQETQYF. The rearrangement joins TRBV20-1 to TRBJ2-5. This CDR3 is built from 13 residues. Per the germline V gene, CDR1 is DFQATT and CDR2 is SNEGSKA (reference sequence).

The CDR3: CASNVRDRGVNEQFF. The chain is built from TRBV6-1 and TRBJ2-1; TCRdb reports TRBD1, a call that lacks DNA to check it against. The CDR3 loop spans 15 amino acids. Germline V lookup: CDR1 MNHNS, CDR2 SASEGT.

The rearrangement links TRBV6-4 to TRBJ2-6; the TCRdb call, TRBD1, lacks DNA for checking. Germline CDR1 MRHNA, CDR2 SNTAGT. The CDR3 loop spans 18 amino acids. The CDR3: CASSDSRQGASGANVLTF.

The gene calls are TRBV5-1 and TRBJ1-1; TCRdb calls TRBD1, which cannot be checked without DNA. The CDR3 is 13 amino acids. Germline assignment: CDR1 SGHRS and CDR2 YFSETQ. The CDR3 loop is CASSLPGNTEAFF.

This sequence joins TRBV11-2 and TRBJ2-3; checking the TCRdb D call of TRBD2 is not possible without DNA. CDR3 length: 16 residues. Germline values: CDR1 SGHAT, CDR2 FQNNGV. CDR3 amino acids: CASSLGFDEGRYTQYF. Drawing the rest from reference TRBV11-2 and TRBJ2-3, the complete variable domain is EAGVAQSPRYKIIEKRQSVAFWCNPISGHATLYWYQQILGQGPKLLIQFQNNGVVDDSQLPKDRFSAERLKGVDSTLKIQPAKLEDSAVYLCASSLGFDEGRYTQYFGPGTRLTVL.

The chain uses TRBV29-1 and TRBJ2-1; the TCRdb D gene call, TRBD2, has no DNA to confirm it. CDR3 length equals 16 residues. The germline V gene has CDR1 SQVTM and CDR2 ANQGSEA. This CDR3 reads CSVRFRLAGGPNEQFF.

The rearrangement uses TRBV20-1 and TRBJ2-7. This CDR3 comprises 11 residues. Germline V CDR1 and CDR2: DFQATT, SNEGSKA (reference sequence). The CDR3 loop is CSGLENREQYF.

The chain employs TRBV12-3 or TRBV12-4 and TRBJ1-6; TCRdb's D call, TRBD1, is unchecked because there is no DNA. CDR3 length equals 14 residues. This CDR3 reads CASSTWTGNSPLHF.

The rearrangement uses TRBV3-1 and TRBJ2-7; with no DNA, the TCRdb D assignment of TRBD2 cannot be verified. Germline values: CDR1 LGHDT, CDR2 YNNKEL (reference sequence). The CDR3 consists of 17 residues. The CDR3 spells CASSPRWGLAESYEQYF.

CDR3 protein: CASSPGVGVTDTQYF. This sequence joins TRBV12-3 or TRBV12-4 and TRBJ2-3; TCRdb lists TRBD1, though no DNA is available to test this call. This CDR3 has 15 amino acids.